These T cell receptor beta chains were read from a single sample in a study of blood T cells in healthy people across ages. TCRdb re-derived calls from the 5' RACE reads in MiXCR, one entry per CDR3 protein. Of fewer than 800,000 distinct CDR3 sequences in the sample, around a quarter are singletons; the top ten hold roughly 9%. In addition, the sample was reused for a study of T cells of mothers and their children.

The sequencing sample was made of blood. The receptors here all came from a boy between 10 and 17 years old in good health. CDR3s include the opening cysteine and the closing phenylalanine or tryptophan. The D gene is left open where the match is weak. Size values are once, few and many counts, or a class for expanded clones, and some rows have none.

J | D | V | size | DNA | CDR3
TRBJ2-5 | TRBD1 | TRBV7-2 | few | TGCGCCAGCAGCCGTGGGCAGGGGGCTTTAGAGACCCAGTACTTC | CASSRGQGALETQYF
TRBJ2-1 | TRBD2 | TRBV20-1 | - | TGCAGTGCTAGAGATCTCGCAAGCGGGATAAATGAGCAGTTCTTC | CSARDLASGINEQFF
TRBJ2-3 | TRBD2 | TRBV20-1 | - | TGCAGTGCTAGTAATCAAGCGGGAGTCTCAGATACGCAGTATTTT | CSASNQAGVSDTQYF
TRBJ1-4 | - | TRBV20-1 | - | TGCAGTGCTGGAGAGACCTGGGAAAAACTGTTTTTT | CSAGETWEKLFF
TRBJ1-2 | TRBD1 | TRBV12-3/TRBV12-4 | - | TGTGCCAGCACTGTATGGGACAGGGGAGAGGGCGGCTACACCTTC | CASTVWDRGEGGYTF
TRBJ2-5 | - | TRBV12-3/TRBV12-4 | - | TGTGCCAGCAGTGGGGGACTGCGGGACTACCAAGAGACCCAGTACTTC | CASSGGLRDYQETQYF
TRBJ2-7 | - | TRBV18 | many | TGTGCCAGCAGTCCGTTAGGCTACGAGCAGTACTTC | CASSPLGYEQYF
TRBJ2-1 | TRBD2 | TRBV7-2 | few | TGTGCCAGCAGCTTATCAGTAGGGGGACTAGGGTCCTACAATGAGCAGTTCTTC | CASSLSVGGLGSYNEQFF
TRBJ2-7 | - | TRBV4-1 | many | TGCGCCAGCAGCCAAGAATTGGGGCGCTACGAGCAGTACTTC | CASSQELGRYEQYF
TRBJ1-2 | TRBD1 | TRBV29-1 | few | TGCAGCGTTGAACTAGCCCAGGGGGACTATGGCTACACCTTC | CSVELAQGDYGYTF
TRBJ2-3 | - | TRBV7-9 | once | TGTGCCAGCAGCTCCGGGGGTACAGGTACGCAGTATTTT | CASSSGGTGTQYF
TRBJ2-5 | - | TRBV11-2 | many | TGTGCCAGCAGCCATCGGGGCACCCAAGAGACCCAGTACTTC | CASSHRGTQETQYF
TRBJ2-7 | - | TRBV5-1 | few | TGCGCCAGCAGCTTGGTATCAGGTTCTACCTACGAGCAGTACTTC | CASSLVSGSTYEQYF
TRBJ2-2 | TRBD2 | TRBV7-2 | - | TGTGCCAGCAGCTTAGTCCCTAGCGGGAGGTACACCGGGGAGCTGTTTTTT | CASSLVPSGRYTGELFF
TRBJ2-4 | - | TRBV2 | once | TGTGCCAGCAGGGTCCGAGGCTTTTTCCCGAAAGAAAACATTCAGTACTTC | CASRVRGFFPKENIQYF
TRBJ2-5 | - | TRBV24-1 | few | TGTGCCACCCCGGTCCGGGGAAACCAAGAGACCCAGTACTTC | CATPVRGNQETQYF
TRBJ1-1 | - | TRBV29-1 | few | TGCAGCTCCGAAGCCAACACTGAAGCTTTCTTT | CSSEANTEAFF
TRBJ2-5 | TRBD1 | TRBV15 | few | TGTGCCACCAGCACGCGACAGGGGGCGAAGACCCAGTACTTC | CATSTRQGAKTQYF
TRBJ2-5 | TRBD1 | TRBV3-1 | - | TGTGCCAGCAGCCAAGCTCTTTTAGCACAGGGGTCCGAGACCCAGTACTTC | CASSQALLAQGSETQYF
TRBJ2-5 | - | TRBV10-3 | many | TGTGCCACCCGGGACCAGGGGCAAGAGACCCAGTACTTC | CATRDQGQETQYF
TRBJ2-7 | TRBD2 | TRBV7-2 | - | TGTGCCAGCAGCGGGATAGCGGGAGTCGAGCAGTACTTC | CASSGIAGVEQYF
TRBJ2-5 | - | TRBV7-3 | - | TGTGCCAGCAGCGGAACAGGGAGCCGGGAGACCCAGTACTTC | CASSGTGSRETQYF
TRBJ2-5 | - | TRBV6-5 | few | TGTGCCAGCAGGAGACTGCTCTGGGAGACCCAGTACTTC | CASRRLLWETQYF
TRBJ2-5 | - | TRBV5-5 | few | TGTGCCAGCATTCGTGGGGCGGCGTACCAAGAGACCCAGTACTTC | CASIRGAAYQETQYF
TRBJ1-1 | - | TRBV29-1 | - | TGCAGCGCCGGGAGTCCGGAAAACACTGAAGCTTTCTTT | CSAGSPENTEAFF
TRBJ1-4 | - | TRBV20-1 | - | TGCAGTGCTAGGGAGGGGGGCCCTGCAACTAATGAAAAACTGTTTTTT | CSAREGGPATNEKLFF
TRBJ1-1 | TRBD1 | TRBV7-2 | few | TGTGCCAGCAGCTTAGCTGGGACAGGGGGCGCTGAAGCTTTCTTT | CASSLAGTGGAEAFF
TRBJ2-3 | - | TRBV27 | - | TGTGCCAGTCCGAAGGCTAGGTTCTCAGATACGCAGTATTTT | CASPKARFSDTQYF
TRBJ1-2 | - | TRBV27 | - | TGTGCCAGCAGTTTGGGCCACTCCAGGGGCTACACCTTC | CASSLGHSRGYTF
TRBJ2-3 | - | TRBV7-9 | few | TGTGCCAGCAGCAAGCCCCCAGATACGCAGTATTTT | CASSKPPDTQYF
TRBJ2-7 | - | TRBV28 | - | TGTGCCAGCAGTTATATACAGGGAACGTCCCACGAGCAGTACTTC | CASSYIQGTSHEQYF
TRBJ2-5 | TRBD2 | TRBV20-1 | - | TGCAGTGCTAGGAAGCTAGCGGAAGAGACCCAGTACTTC | CSARKLAEETQYF
TRBJ2-5 | - | TRBV3-1 | - | TGTGCCAGCAGCCAAGTTCGGGGGGCAGAGACCCAGTACTTC | CASSQVRGAETQYF
TRBJ1-1 | - | TRBV7-2 | few | TGTGCCAGCAACCGGGGGCCAGTGAACACTGAAGCTTTCTTT | CASNRGPVNTEAFF
TRBJ1-3 | - | TRBV29-1 | few | TGCAGCGCAATGGACAGTAACTCTGGAAACACCATATATTTT | CSAMDSNSGNTIYF
TRBJ1-3 | TRBD1 | TRBV9 | - | TGTGCCAGCAGCATCACCCCAGGACAGGAGGGAAACACCATATATTTT | CASSITPGQEGNTIYF
TRBJ2-7 | - | TRBV7-9 | - | TGTGCCAGCAGCTCAATAGATAGTTCCTACGAGCAGTACTTC | CASSSIDSSYEQYF
TRBJ2-7 | TRBD2 | TRBV20-1 | - | TGCAGTGCTCCCGGACTAGCGGGAGGGAGAGAGCAGTACTTC | CSAPGLAGGREQYF
TRBJ2-1 | TRBD2 | TRBV4-3 | - | TGCGCCAGCAGCCAAACAACTAGCGGGGGGAGTTATGAGCAGTTCTTC | CASSQTTSGGSYEQFF
TRBJ1-2 | - | TRBV7-9 | many | TGTGCCAGCAGCTTAGGACCTAACTATGGCTACACCTTC | CASSLGPNYGYTF
TRBJ1-6 | - | TRBV28 | - | TGTGCCAGCAGTTTATGGGGGAAAATGGGGAGCGACGGCGATAATTCACCCCTCCACTTT | CASSLWGKMGSDGDNSPLHF
TRBJ2-1 | - | TRBV20-1 | - | TGCAGTGCTAGAGTGCGGACCCTCACTTTCTACAATGAGCAGTTCTTC | CSARVRTLTFYNEQFF
TRBJ2-3 | - | TRBV7-8 | - | TGTGCCAGCAGGGCGGGACAACCCCCAGATACGCAGTATTTT | CASRAGQPPDTQYF
TRBJ1-5 | TRBD1 | TRBV29-1 | - | TGCAGCGCCGGACAGGGGCGAGGTCAGCCCCAGCATTTT | CSAGQGRGQPQHF
TRBJ2-1 | TRBD2 | TRBV7-6 | few | TGTGCCAGCAGCCCTCGGGGGGGCCGGGAGCAGTTCTTC | CASSPRGGREQFF
TRBJ2-5 | TRBD2 | TRBV20-1 | - | TGCAGTGCCCACCGGGCTAGCGGAGATTACCAAGAGACCCAGTACTTC | CSAHRASGDYQETQYF
TRBJ2-5 | - | TRBV14 | few | TGTGCCAGCAGCCATGACCCTCGGGAGACCCAGTACTTC | CASSHDPRETQYF
TRBJ1-2 | - | TRBV2 | - | TGTGCCAGCAGTGAAAGGGATTATGGCTACACCTTC | CASSERDYGYTF
TRBJ2-5 | TRBD1 | TRBV3-1 | - | TGTGCCAGCAGCCCCCGACAGGGGTTTTCGCAAGAGACCCAGTACTTC | CASSPRQGFSQETQYF
TRBJ2-7 | TRBD2 | TRBV6-5 | few | TGTGCCAGCAGTTACTCGAGAGCGGGAGCGTGGGAGCAGTACTTC | CASSYSRAGAWEQYF